This TCR beta chain was identified during a study of cytomegalovirus exposure and HLA in healthy donors (TCRdb year 2017). With regard to the full study: According to a later analysis, the roughly 130 validation repertoires were produced on the same platform as the 600 to 850 repertoires of the first cohort. The study aimed to test whether signatures of past pathogen exposure could be identified by cataloging public T cell receptors. To predict cytomegalovirus infection status, the study combined high-throughput TCR immunosequencing, statistical association of individual TCRs with disease status, and machine learning. Besides the first cohort of 666 subjects, a separate validation cohort made up of 120 different subjects was used. Study-wide conclusions, independent of this receptor: Cytomegalovirus status was reported to be diagnosed by the classifier with high specificity and sensitivity in both the original and validation cohorts. The validation cohort had no HLA typing available for a later analysis, so co-occurrence within that cohort was assessed over all 120 or so repertoires. Across donors, most TCR sequences were observed very rarely, whereas some public TCRs were present in many individuals. The authors suggested that the approach could potentially be extended to other disease states and immunological phenotypes. In vitro tests confirmed that a few of the cytomegalovirus-associated TCR beta chains recognize cytomegalovirus antigens. The study listed approximately 150 TCR beta chains as associated with cytomegalovirus. Of the cluster scores, about 94% were above 0 in a later analysis, which found that TCRs clustered in the first cohort also tended to co-occur in the roughly 130 validation repertoires.

Donors formed part of the validation cohort, which comprised 95 to 150 subjects and was distinct from the first cohort of 666 subjects. The CDR3 starts with the cysteine, ends with the phenylalanine, and has 12 residues. The entry retains the CDR3 DNA only, 36 bases that are in frame from base 1. CDR1 and CDR2, per the germline V gene, are SGDLS and YYNGEE. Trimming takes 0 bases from V and 6 bases from J, and the germline ends sit 3 bases apart. In regard to this clone: Its antigen target is currently unknown. Base qualities are not provided; no much larger clone lies one nucleotide away.

The library came from the immunoSEQ multiplex PCR assay. The published analysis was carried out like this. A statistical classification framework was built to diagnose cytomegalovirus status from the catalog of TCR beta chain sequences. TCRdb took over this immuneACCESS table, retaining in-frame rearrangements with V and J assigned. Such tables are incomplete; in checked studies, under half of the missing clones stem from an unresolved V gene, and the remainder is unexplained. Clonal size and the V and J genes are those of that table, whereas D and trimming came from the DNA. The sample table contains 300,000 to 450,000 clones; only one count was recorded for around 86% of them. Under 0.9% of the sample goes to the ten largest clones.

Sequenced input: PBMCs. The chain is assembled from TRBV9 and TRBJ2-2, with no reliable assignment of the D segment. This TCR derives from a woman aged 18-30 years in good health and CMV-seronegative. Here is the DNA: TGTGCCAGCAGCGTAGCTTCCGGGGAGCTGTTTTTT. Its product reads: CASSVASGELFF.